This TCR beta chain was sequenced for a study of blood T cell repertoires in COVID-19. Whole-study context: The United States, Italy and Spain provided the acute and convalescent COVID-19 samples. Nucleic acid was either cDNA or gDNA, and it came from T cells, B-cell-depleted T cells, or PBMCs.

As regards this clone: The junction departs from germline at one end; a sequencing error may be responsible.

How the authors handled the data: Amplification with reference gene primers provided the estimates of nucleated cell counts. The data were produced by immunoSEQ multiplex PCR, yet TCRdb's version contains in-frame clones alone and is incomplete. D and trimming come from the DNA, and the V and J calls and clone size come from that table. This sample has roughly 130,000 clones, with about four fifths found just once. From germline, CDR1 is SNHLY and CDR2 FYNNEI. The CDR3 has 13 amino acids. Material for sequencing was peripheral blood. This clonotype originated in a man at least 80 years old with acute or convalescent COVID-19. This sequence joins TRBV2 and TRBJ1-1; 7 bases match TRBD1. The CDR3 bases are TGTGCCAGCAGTGAAGAGGACAGGACTCCGATTCTATTT. It is translated as CASSEEDRTPILF.